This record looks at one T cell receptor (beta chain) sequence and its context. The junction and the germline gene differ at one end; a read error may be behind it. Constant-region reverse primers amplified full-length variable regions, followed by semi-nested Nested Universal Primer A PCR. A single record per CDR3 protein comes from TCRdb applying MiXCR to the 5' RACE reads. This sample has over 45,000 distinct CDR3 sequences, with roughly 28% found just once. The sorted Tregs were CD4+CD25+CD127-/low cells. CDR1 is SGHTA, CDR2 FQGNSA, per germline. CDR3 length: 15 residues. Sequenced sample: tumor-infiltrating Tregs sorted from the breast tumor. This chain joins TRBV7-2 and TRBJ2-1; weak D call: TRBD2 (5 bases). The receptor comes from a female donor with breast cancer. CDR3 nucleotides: TGTGCCAGCAGCATAGCCGTAGGGAGCTACAATGAGCAGTTCTTC. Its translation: CASSIAVGSYNEQFF.